The 22 T cell receptor beta chains presented below share a single source sample, sequenced in a study of cytomegalovirus exposure and HLA in healthy donors. Use of 60 Vbeta and 13 Jbeta primers characterized the PCR. Profiled with immunoSEQ multiplex PCR; TCRdb holds only in-frame clones, not every one. The sample has roughly 190,000 clones; approximately 86% are singletons. The sample consisted of PBMCs. Source of these receptors: a woman younger than 30 in good health and CMV-seronegative.

CDR3 amino acids: CASSAGRVGGTEAFF. The CDR3 nucleotides read TGTGCCAGCAGTGCCGGGAGGGTGGGCGGCACTGAAGCTTTCTTT. The chain has TRBV2 and TRBJ1-1; D unresolved. This CDR3 is 15 amino acids long. Germline V gene sequence: CDR1 SNHLY, CDR2 FYNNEI. V was trimmed by 4 bases and J by 4 bases, leaving 16 bases between them.

The J gene is TRBJ1-1, the V gene TRBV7-6; D might be TRBD1 (6 bases). Per the germline V gene, CDR1 is SGHVS and CDR2 is FNYEAQ. Trimming shortened V by 1 base and J by 6 bases, and 15 bases separated the two germline ends. This CDR3 has 15 amino acids. CDR3 DNA sequence: TGTGCCAGCAGCTTAGGGTACGGGGCAGGGGCTGAAGCTTTCTTT. Its protein is CASSLGYGAGAEAFF.

The V gene is TRBV30, the J gene TRBJ2-7; 14 positions agree with TRBD2. Germline CDR1 GTSNPN, CDR2 SVGIG (reference sequence). The V and J ends lost 0 bases and 2 bases, in that order; junction bases with no gene match: 18. This CDR3 is built from 21 residues. The CDR3 DNA reads TGTGCCTGGAGTGTCCGTTTCCTTGGACTAGCGGGAGGACTTCCCCCCTACGAGCAGTACTTC. This gives the protein CAWSVRFLGLAGGLPPYEQYF.

This chain joins TRBV5-1 and TRBJ2-3, with 7 bases that match TRBD1. The germline V gene encodes CDR1 SGHRS and CDR2 YFSETQ. With 0 bases clipped from V and 2 bases from J, the junction kept 3 bases outside the gene matches. The CDR3 is 15 amino acids. The CDR3 reads CASSLGGGSTDTQYF. The CDR3 bases are TGCGCCAGCAGCTTGGGAGGGGGCTCCACAGATACGCAGTATTTT.

CDR3: CASSDSSGTGGNGYTF. In DNA, the CDR3 is TGTGCCAGCAGTGACTCATCGGGGACAGGGGGCAATGGCTACACCTTC. The rearrangement links TRBV6-4 to TRBJ1-2; 12 bases line up with TRBD1. Germline CDR1 and CDR2: MRHNA and SNTAGT. The length of the CDR3 is 16 residues. Unmatched junction bases numbered 5, after V lost 0 bases and J lost 6 bases.

This clone has a single count. V is TRBV29-1 and J is TRBJ2-7; 8 nucleotides agree with TRBD1. The germline CDR1 and CDR2 sequences are SQVTM and ANQGSEA. V was clipped by 3 bases and J by 4 bases; unmatched bases: 8. The CDR3 covers 14 residues. CDR3 region: CSVEVGTGPYEQYF. The CDR3 nucleotides are TGCAGCGTTGAGGTGGGGACAGGCCCGTACGAGCAGTACTTC.

The chain recombines TRBV28 with TRBJ2-3; 8 bases are shared with TRBD2. Germline trimming cut 6 bases from V and 3 bases from J; bases unmatched to any gene: 14. This CDR3 has 17 residues. Per the germline V gene, CDR1 is MDHEN and CDR2 is SYDVKM. CDR3 DNA sequence: TGTGCCAGCAGCTCCCCCTTCGAGCGGGGGTCGACAGATACGCAGTATTTT. Its protein product is CASSSPFERGSTDTQYF.

Points on this clone: Germline is not matched at one junction end, which may reflect a read error. The V call is TRBV6-5, the J call TRBJ1-2; D remains ambiguous. The CDR3 is 14 amino acids. CDR1 and CDR2 from the germline V gene are MNHEY and SVGAGI. The CDR3 nucleotides are TGTGCCGGCAGTTACTCGAACCAGAACTATGGCTACACCTTC. Protein product: CAGSYSNQNYGYTF.

The J gene is TRBJ1-1, the V gene TRBV28; possible D gene TRBD1, 6 bases. Between the trimmed V and J ends, which lost 11 bases and 5 bases, there was a span of 12 bases. Germline lookup yields CDR1 MDHEN and CDR2 SYDVKM. The CDR3 totals 11 residues. The CDR3 nucleotides read TGTGCCGGCCGAACAGGGACTGAAGCTTTCTTT. Its translation is CAGRTGTEAFF.

The chain couples TRBV18 to TRBJ2-3; 7 nucleotides line up with TRBD1. This CDR3 comprises 15 residues. The ends lost 8 bases at V and 2 bases at J; junction bases unmatched: 10. Germline lookup yields CDR1 KGHSH and CDR2 LQKENI. The CDR3 here is CASLTTGHITDTQYF. The CDR3, as DNA: TGTGCCAGCCTGACGACAGGGCATATCACAGATACGCAGTATTTT.

The gene calls are TRBV18 and TRBJ2-7; 8 nucleotides agree with TRBD1. The ends lost 3 bases at V and 8 bases at J; junction bases unmatched: 9. The CDR3 has 14 residues. The germline V gene encodes CDR1 KGHSH and CDR2 LQKENI. CDR3 coding DNA: TGTGCCAGCTCACCCTCCGGGACAGGACGTCAGCAGTACTTC. It specifies CASSPSGTGRQQYF.

This chain links TRBV5-1 with TRBJ2-5; D perhaps matches TRBD2 (5 bases). The CDR3 covers 14 residues. Trimming pared 3 bases from V and 3 bases from J, leaving 12 bases between. CDR1 is SGHRS, CDR2 YFSETQ, per germline. The CDR3 region has the DNA TGCGCCAGCAGCTCTCCGGACGGGGAAGAGACCCAGTACTTC. Translation gives CASSSPDGEETQYF. Filled out from reference TRBV5-1 and TRBJ2-5, the complete variable domain reads KAGVTQTPRYLIKTRGQQVTLSCSPISGHRSVSWYQQTPGQGLQFLFEYFSETQRNKGNFPGRFSGRQFSNSRSEMNVSTLELGDSALYLCASSSPDGEETQYFGPGTRLLVL.

The genes are TRBV7-9 and TRBJ1-1, with 7 bases identical to TRBD1. CDR3 length: 14 residues. The trim removed 7 bases at V and 2 bases at J, leaving 7 bases unmatched. The germline V gene encodes CDR1 SEHNR and CDR2 FQNEAQ (reference sequence). CDR3 region: CASTQGGDNTEAFF. The CDR3 coding sequence is TGTGCCAGCACCCAGGGGGGAGACAACACTGAAGCTTTCTTT.

This clone has only a few counts. The genes are TRBV4-1 and TRBJ1-1; tentative D call: TRBD1 (5 bases). CDR3 size: 15 residues. Germline V gene sequence: CDR1 MGHRA, CDR2 YSYEKL. V lost 0 bases and J 3 bases, leaving 11 bases between the germline ends. The CDR3: CASSQEQTRDTEAFF. The CDR3 DNA reads as TGCGCCAGCAGCCAAGAACAAACCAGGGACACTGAAGCTTTCTTT.

V usage is TRBV11-2 and J usage is TRBJ2-1; 11 bases line up with TRBD2. The junction had 6 bases not matched to a gene; V was cut back by 0 bases and J by 2 bases. Germline CDR1 and CDR2: SGHAT and FQNNGV. The CDR3 totals 18 residues. DNA for the CDR3: TGTGCCAGCAGCTTAGATAGGATAGCGGGAGGGCCCTACAATGAGCAGTTCTTC. Translation: CASSLDRIAGGPYNEQFF.

Concerning this clone: This specimen includes other DNA sequences encoding the same CDR3. The rearrangement uses TRBV5-5 and TRBJ1-2, with a weak D call TRBD1 (6 bases). Germline V gives CDR1 SGHKS, CDR2 YYEKEE (reference sequence). V was trimmed by 3 bases and J by 1 base, leaving 13 bases between them. CDR3 length: 15 residues. Here the CDR3 reads CASSSPRQVNYGYTF. DNA of the CDR3: TGTGCCAGCAGCTCTCCCCGACAGGTTAACTATGGCTACACCTTC.

The V and J genes are TRBV4-2 and TRBJ2-5, with 7 bases identical to TRBD2. The CDR3 length is 17 residues. Germline lookup yields CDR1 LGHNA and CDR2 YNFKEQ. V gave up 0 bases and J gave up 1 base; unmatched junction bases: 8. CDR3 in amino acids: CASSQDQGGSFQETQYF. The CDR3, as DNA: TGTGCCAGCAGCCAAGATCAGGGCGGGAGCTTCCAAGAGACCCAGTACTTC.

The rearrangement links TRBV25-1 to TRBJ2-1; 8 bases fit TRBD1. The germline V gene has CDR1 MGHDK and CDR2 SYGVNS. This CDR3 region has 15 residues. V lost 4 bases, J lost 3 bases, and 5 bases stayed unmatched. The CDR3 is CASSAGQGGYNEQFF. CDR3 DNA sequence: TGTGCCAGCAGTGCAGGACAGGGAGGCTACAATGAGCAGTTCTTC.

Points on this clone: The germline gene is not matched at one end of the junction; a read error may be the cause. The chain joins TRBV7-9 to TRBJ2-5; TRBD1 matches at 7 bases. CDR1 and CDR2 (germline): SEHNR, FQNEAQ (reference sequence). The CDR3 has 14 amino acids. Written as DNA, the CDR3 is TGTACCAGCAGCGCTCGGACAGGCCAAGAGACCCAGTACTTC. Translating gives CTSSARTGQETQYF.

In this sample, this clone turned up a few times. The chain is built from TRBV5-4 and TRBJ2-5; TRBD2 is a possible D gene (5 bases). The V gene lost 1 base and the J gene lost 3 bases, with 19 bases spanning the gap. The germline V gene encodes CDR1 SGHNT and CDR2 YYREEE (reference sequence). The CDR3 loop spans 17 amino acids. CDR3 sequence: CASSLFGGYARKETQYF. The CDR3 DNA reads as TGTGCCAGCAGCTTGTTCGGCGGGTACGCGAGGAAAGAGACCCAGTACTTC. The full variable domain, its missing parts supplied by reference TRBV5-4 and TRBJ2-5, is ETGVTQSPTHLIKTRGQQVTLRCSSQSGHNTVSWYQQALGQGPQFIFQYYREEENGRGNFPPRFSGLQFPNYSSELNVNALELDDSALYLCASSLFGGYARKETQYFGPGTRLLVL.

As regards this clone: One end of the junction fails to match germline, which may point to a read error. V gene TRBV7-7 combines with J gene TRBJ2-3; D is undetermined. Germline assignment: CDR1 SSHAT and CDR2 FNYEAQ (reference sequence). This CDR3 has 16 amino acids. The CDR3 nucleotides read TGTGCTAGCAGCTTAGTCCCCCCTTCGAGAAACGGTAAGCAGTATTTT. Residues: CASSLVPPSRNGKQYF.

This clone was observed a handful of times. The germline gene is not matched at one end of the junction; a read error may be the cause. The chain recombines TRBV7-7 with TRBJ2-5; D might be TRBD2 (7 bases). The CDR3 is 20 residues long. Germline V gene data show CDR1 as SSHAT and CDR2 as FNYEAQ (reference sequence). The CDR3 bases are TGTGCTAGCAGCTTAGCGCAGAGGGGGGGCGGGCACCACCGGGGGGAGACCCAGTACTTC. Amino acid sequence: CASSLAQRGGGHHRGETQYF.